Each of the 9 T cell receptor beta chains below was sequenced from the same sample in a study of T-cell reconstitution after alpha-beta-depleted transplantation in children. Preparing the TCRbeta library involved the use of unique molecular identifiers. In TCRdb, the PCR reads were re-called with MiXCR into one record per CDR3 protein. This repertoire shows around 450,000 distinct CDR3 sequences, roughly 16% found once; its top ten account for roughly 29%. Sequences were derived from PBMCs, mostly from graft donor cells, sampled 360 days after TCRalphabeta/CD19-depleted stem cell transplant. Source of these receptors: a boy younger than two who had a stem cell transplant for Wiskott-Aldrich syndrome, so the T cells may come from the graft donor.

This clonotype has at least ten counts. This rearrangement joins TRBV12-3 or TRBV12-4 to TRBJ2-3; possibly TRBD2 for D (6 bases). The CDR3 spans 14 residues. Trimming left V 2 bases short and J 8 bases short, with 14 bases between. The CDR3 sequence: CASSLSVTRGTQYF. Here the CDR3 DNA reads TGTGCCAGCAGTTTAAGCGTAACGCGGGGTACGCAGTATTTT.

This clonotype was seen a few times. This chain connects TRBV6-2 or TRBV6-3 to TRBJ2-7; 8 bases align to TRBD1. The germline gives CDR1 MNHEY, CDR2 SVGEGT. V shed 6 bases and J 3 bases; nucleotides not matched to a gene: 10. The length of the CDR3 is 15 residues. CDR3 region: CASRNPKTGDYEQYF. CDR3 in DNA: TGTGCCAGCAGGAATCCGAAGACAGGGGACTACGAGCAGTACTTC.

The chain links TRBV7-8 to TRBJ2-1, with 11 bases aligning to TRBD2. V lost 1 base and J lost 14; bases outside the gene matches: 10. The V gene's germline CDR1 is SGHVS and CDR2 FQNEAQ. This CDR3 contains 15 residues. The CDR3, as DNA: TGTGCCAGCAGCTTAGTTTGGTTAGCGGGAGGGCCCGAGTTCTTC. Its protein product is CASSLVWLAGGPEFF.

This rearrangement joins TRBV5-1 to TRBJ2-1; D unresolved. V lost 4 bases to trimming and J lost 0 bases, with 26 bases between them. The germline V gene encodes CDR1 SGHRS and CDR2 YFSETQ. This CDR3 has 20 residues. CDR3 nucleotides: TGCGCCAGCAGCGGCTCCGGCGGCGGACCCCTTAAAAGCTCCTACAATGAGCAGTTCTTC. Translation: CASSGSGGGPLKSSYNEQFF. Full variable domain (rest looked up from reference TRBV5-1 and TRBJ2-1): KAGVTQTPRYLIKTRGQQVTLSCSPISGHRSVSWYQQTPGQGLQFLFEYFSETQRNKGNFPGRFSGRQFSNSRSEMNVSTLELGDSALYLCASSGSGGGPLKSSYNEQFFGPGTRLTVL.

The rearrangement joins TRBV29-1 to TRBJ2-1; no clear D. Trimming took off 6 bases at V and 5 bases at J, with 11 bases between the two ends. CDR3 length: 12 residues. Germline assignment: CDR1 SQVTM and CDR2 ANQGSEA. CDR3 bases: TGCAGCGTCGGAGACCCCAACAATGAGCAGTTCTTC. The encoded protein is CSVGDPNNEQFF.

This chain uses TRBV12-3 or TRBV12-4 with TRBJ1-1; D is uncertain. The CDR3 covers 14 residues. V lost 7 bases, J lost 0 bases, and 12 bases lay in between. Here the CDR3 DNA reads TGTGCCAGCAATAGAGGCCCCATGAACACTGAAGCTTTCTTT. Translating it yields CASNRGPMNTEAFF.

This clonotype was picked up a small number of times. V gene TRBV6-2 or TRBV6-3 combines with J gene TRBJ2-7; D uncertain. The CDR3 totals 13 residues. CDR1 is MNHEY, CDR2 SVGEGT, per germline. V shed 4 bases and J shed 2 bases, with 9 bases lying between them. In nucleotides, the CDR3 is TGTGCCAGCAGTTTTCCCCATACCTACGAGCAGTACTTC. Translation: CASSFPHTYEQYF.

This clonotype was counted only a few times. The gene calls are TRBV12-3 or TRBV12-4 and TRBJ2-1; D is perhaps TRBD2 (5 bases). This CDR3 comprises 16 residues. Trimming pared 6 bases from V and 6 bases from J, leaving 21 bases between. The chain's CDR3 is CASSRTSGHGGNEQFF. In DNA, the CDR3 is TGTGCCAGCAGCCGCACCAGCGGCCACGGCGGCAATGAGCAGTTCTTC.

The J gene is TRBJ2-1, the V gene TRBV3-1; 10 bases are shared with TRBD1. The CDR3 sequence is 16 residues long. The V gene's germline CDR1 is LGHDT and CDR2 YNNKEL (reference sequence). The J segment lost 4 bases and the V segment lost 4 bases, leaving 7 bases of the junction unmatched. CDR3 sequence reads: CASSPPGQGSYNEQFF. CDR3 DNA: TGTGCCAGCAGCCCCCCGGGACAGGGGTCTTACAATGAGCAGTTCTTC.